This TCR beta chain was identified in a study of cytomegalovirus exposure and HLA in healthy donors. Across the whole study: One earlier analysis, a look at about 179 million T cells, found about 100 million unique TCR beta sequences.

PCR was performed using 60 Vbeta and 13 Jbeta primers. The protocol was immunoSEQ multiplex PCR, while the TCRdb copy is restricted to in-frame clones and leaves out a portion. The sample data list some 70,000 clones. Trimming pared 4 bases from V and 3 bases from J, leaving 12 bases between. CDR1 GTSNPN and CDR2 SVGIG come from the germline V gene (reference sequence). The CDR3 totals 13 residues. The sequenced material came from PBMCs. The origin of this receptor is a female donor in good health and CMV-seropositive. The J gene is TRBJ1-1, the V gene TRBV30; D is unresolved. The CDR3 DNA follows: TGTGCCTGGAACGGCAGGTCGGACACTGAAGCTTTCTTT. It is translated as CAWNGRSDTEAFF.